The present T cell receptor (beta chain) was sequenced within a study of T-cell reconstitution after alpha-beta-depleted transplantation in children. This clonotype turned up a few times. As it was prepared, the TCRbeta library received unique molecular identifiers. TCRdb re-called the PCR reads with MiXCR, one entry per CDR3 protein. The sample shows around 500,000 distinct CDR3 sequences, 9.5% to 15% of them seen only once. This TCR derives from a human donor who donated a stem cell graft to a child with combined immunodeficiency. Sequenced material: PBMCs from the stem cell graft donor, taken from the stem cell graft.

CDR3 nucleotides: TGCAGCGTTGAGCACGGACAGGGCGGCTACGAGCAGTACTTC. As protein: CSVEHGQGGYEQYF. The chain employs TRBV29-1 and TRBJ2-7, with 8 bases lining up with TRBD1. Germline CDR1 SQVTM, CDR2 ANQGSEA. Germline trimming cut 3 bases from V and 3 bases from J; bases unmatched to any gene: 7. The CDR3 is made up of 14 amino acids.